The present T cell receptor beta chain was sequenced within a study of CD8+CD57+ T cells in acquired aplastic anemia. Study overall: Recorded DNA amounts for sorted CD4+ and CD8+ cells had an average of approximately 3 ug.

CDR1 is SGDLS, CDR2 YYNGEE, per germline. The V and J ends lost 3 bases and 16 bases respectively, with 23 bases between them. The CDR3 totals 14 residues. Sequencing involved patients with CD8+CD57+ cell expansion previously shown by flow cytometry. Patients had undergone no therapy by the time their blood was sampled. TCR beta VDJ and CDR3 profiles were obtained from a genomic DNA template. TCRdb recomputed calls from the reads with MiXCR, one row per CDR3 protein. The table includes roughly 250,000 distinct CDR3 sequences, approximately 80% detected once. About this clonotype: Its antigen remains unidentified.

The study's findings and limits: Researchers reported that CD8+ Simpson's diversity was not significantly different in patients versus controls. Both patients and controls carried the same twenty-nine CD8+ CDR3 sequences.

The source is a human donor with aplastic anemia. Material for sequencing was sorted CD4+, CD8+, or CD8+CD57+ T cells (not recorded which) from PBMCs. This chain uses TRBV9 with TRBJ1-5; D not certain. This CDR3 is CASSEASSKQPFHF. CDR3 nucleotides: TGTGCCAGCAGCGAAGCGTCTAGTAAGCAGCCCTTTCATTTT.